This is a list of T cell receptor beta chains from one sample in a study of molecular identifiers for immune sequencing clone quantification. TCRdb ran MiXCR on the PCR reads and lists one entry per CDR3 protein. This table has a few hundred thousand distinct CDR3 sequences, roughly 24% appearing once. Sequencing was performed on naive CD8+ T cells from blood, with Jurkat cell RNA spiked in. These receptor sequences come from a human donor in good health. Some libraries in this study had Jurkat cell RNA spiked in. CDR3s include the opening cysteine and the closing phenylalanine or tryptophan. A D gene is named only where the DNA matches it firmly. Only part of the rows carry a size: once, few, many, or a class if the clone is expanded.

TRBV19	NA	NA	TRBJ2-7	CASSPSGPYEQYF	TGTGCCAGTAGTCCCTCGGGGCCCTACGAGCAGTACTTC
TRBV24-1	NA	NA	TRBJ2-1	CATSDSQGSSYNEQFF	TGTGCCACCAGTGACTCACAGGGTTCGTCCTACAATGAGCAGTTCTTC
TRBV7-9	NA	NA	TRBJ1-6	CASSPVGLGYNSPLHF	TGTGCCAGCAGCCCAGTCGGACTGGGGTATAATTCACCCCTCCACTTT
TRBV2	many	NA	TRBJ2-3	CASMRVPDTQYF	TGTGCCAGCATGAGGGTTCCAGATACGCAGTATTTT
TRBV20-1	NA	TRBD2	TRBJ2-3	CSAKETGTSGGTPPDTQYF	TGCAGTGCGAAAGAAACCGGGACTAGCGGGGGGACACCCCCAGATACGCAGTATTTT
TRBV7-9	many	NA	TRBJ2-5	CASSLAYVNQETQYF	TGTGCCAGCAGCTTAGCGTATGTTAACCAAGAGACCCAGTACTTC
TRBV6-1	few	TRBD1	TRBJ2-5	CASTGTGGLPAPQYF	TGTGCCAGCACCGGGACAGGGGGCCTCCCGGCGCCCCAGTACTTC
TRBV6-2/TRBV6-3	few	TRBD2	TRBJ2-1	CASSYSFALAGLYNEQFF	TGTGCCAGCAGTTATTCGTTTGCCTTAGCGGGGCTTTACAATGAGCAGTTCTTC
TRBV25-1	many	TRBD2	TRBJ2-7	CASSELAGSYEQYF	TGTGCCAGCAGTGAACTAGCGGGATCCTACGAGCAGTACTTC
TRBV20-1	few	TRBD2	TRBJ2-3	CSARGVDYGGGIADTQYF	TGCAGTGCTAGAGGGGTGGACTACGGCGGGGGGATCGCAGATACGCAGTATTTT
TRBV5-1	many	NA	TRBJ2-7	CASSQSSEQYF	TGCGCCAGCAGCCAGAGTAGCGAGCAGTACTTC
TRBV4-1	NA	NA	TRBJ2-2	CASSRAGTDELFF	TGCGCCAGCAGCCGCGCCGGGACGGATGAGCTGTTTTTT
TRBV2	NA	TRBD2	TRBJ2-3	CATMGRGTPADTQYF	TGTGCCACCATGGGGCGGGGGACCCCAGCAGATACGCAGTATTTT
TRBV24-1	NA	NA	TRBJ2-1	CATSDFRDEQFF	TGTGCCACCAGTGATTTCAGGGACGAGCAGTTCTTC
TRBV4-3	NA	NA	TRBJ2-1	CASSQTGMVGNEQFF	TGCGCCAGCAGCCAAACAGGGATGGTTGGCAATGAGCAGTTCTTC
TRBV4-3	few	TRBD2	TRBJ2-1	CASSQDISGGYNEQFF	TGCGCCAGCAGCCAAGATATCAGCGGGGGTTACAATGAGCAGTTCTTC
TRBV7-8	many	NA	TRBJ2-1	CASSPPGQLNEQFF	TGTGCCAGCAGCCCCCCTGGACAGTTGAATGAGCAGTTCTTC
TRBV6-1	few	TRBD2	TRBJ2-1	CASSEKREGLDEQFF	TGTGCCAGCAGTGAAAAGCGGGAGGGCCTGGATGAGCAGTTCTTC
TRBV11-2	NA	TRBD2	TRBJ2-3	CASSSPIGLAGVIPDTQYF	TGTGCCAGCAGCTCTCCAATCGGACTAGCTGGGGTGATCCCAGATACGCAGTATTTT
TRBV19	NA	NA	TRBJ2-1	CASSIDGTAYSEQFF	TGTGCCAGTAGTATAGACGGGACCGCCTACAGTGAGCAGTTCTTC
TRBV5-6	few	NA	TRBJ2-7	CASSYRQNTYEQYF	TGTGCCAGCAGCTATAGACAGAATACCTACGAGCAGTACTTC
TRBV12-3/TRBV12-4	few	NA	TRBJ2-3	CASSLRRQTDTQYF	TGTGCCAGCAGCCTCCGAAGACAGACAGATACGCAGTATTTT
TRBV11-2	few	TRBD2	TRBJ2-3	CASSYGLAGVADTQYF	TGTGCCAGCAGTTACGGACTAGCGGGAGTGGCAGATACGCAGTATTTT
TRBV12-3/TRBV12-4	NA	NA	TRBJ1-2	CASSFDRTADGYTF	TGTGCCAGCAGCTTCGACCGTACTGCTGATGGCTACACCTTC
TRBV9	few	NA	TRBJ2-3	CASSVGAASSTDTQYF	TGTGCCAGCAGCGTAGGAGCAGCCTCAAGCACAGATACGCAGTATTTT
TRBV5-1	NA	NA	TRBJ2-1	CASQDVRNEQFF	TGCGCCAGCCAAGACGTAAGGAATGAGCAGTTCTTC
TRBV5-6	NA	NA	TRBJ1-3	CASSFGSGNTIYF	TGTGCCAGCAGCTTTGGGTCCGGAAACACCATATATTTT
TRBV11-2	few	TRBD1	TRBJ2-6	CASSHGTGIPLSGANVLTF	TGTGCCAGCAGCCACGGGACAGGTATCCCTTTGTCTGGGGCCAACGTCCTGACTTTC
TRBV24-1	NA	NA	TRBJ1-5	CATSPGHSNQPPHF	TGTGCCACCAGTCCAGGTCATAGCAATCAGCCCCCGCATTTT
TRBV12-3/TRBV12-4	many	NA	TRBJ1-3	CASSLAAGGNTIYF	TGTGCCAGCAGTTTGGCGGCAGGGGGAAACACCATATATTTT
TRBV2	NA	NA	TRBJ2-5	CASSDARDLKETQYF	TGTGCCAGCAGTGATGCTAGGGACCTAAAAGAGACCCAGTACTTC
TRBV5-1	NA	NA	TRBJ2-3	CASSLVRGYQSDTQYF	TGCGCCAGCAGCTTGGTCAGGGGATACCAGTCAGATACGCAGTATTTT
TRBV4-1	many	TRBD1	TRBJ1-1	CASSQAGQGGTEAFF	TGTGCCAGCAGCCAAGCGGGACAGGGGGGTACTGAAGCTTTCTTT
TRBV30	many	NA	TRBJ1-1	CAWSVLRGHTEAFF	TGTGCCTGGAGTGTACTTCGGGGTCACACTGAAGCTTTCTTT
TRBV21-1	NA	NA	TRBJ1-1	CASSYTDRHTEAFF	TGTGCCAGCAGCTATACTGACAGGCACACTGAAGCTTTCTTT
TRBV2	NA	TRBD1	TRBJ2-7	CAHGTAYEQYF	TGTGCCCACGGGACAGCCTACGAGCAGTACTTC
TRBV27	few	NA	TRBJ1-5	CASSLHSRGQPQHF	TGTGCCAGCAGTTTACATTCGAGGGGGCAGCCCCAGCATTTT
TRBV5-6	many	NA	TRBJ2-4	CASRGRDSSKNIQYF	TGTGCCAGCAGGGGACGAGACAGCAGCAAAAACATTCAGTACTTC
TRBV20-1	NA	TRBD1	TRBJ2-2	CSARGQGLTGELFF	TGCAGTGCTAGGGGACAGGGGTTAACCGGGGAGCTGTTTTTT
TRBV28	NA	NA	TRBJ2-7	CASSHPGHPTPYEQYF	TGTGCCAGCAGTCATCCGGGACACCCGACCCCCTACGAGCAGTACTTC
TRBV7-2	many	NA	TRBJ2-7	CASSRGTWGEQYF	TGTGCCAGCAGCCGAGGGACATGGGGAGAGCAGTACTTC
TRBV20-1	many	TRBD2	TRBJ2-3	CSARRAGGPSDTQYF	TGCAGTGCTAGGAGAGCGGGAGGGCCCTCAGATACGCAGTATTTT
TRBV4-1	NA	NA	TRBJ2-7	CASSQDLTSSYEQYF	TGCGCCAGCAGCCAAGATCTAACTAGCTCCTACGAGCAGTACTTC
TRBV4-3	many	NA	TRBJ1-4	CASSQEEGNNEKLFF	TGCGCCAGCAGCCAAGAAGAAGGGAATAATGAAAAACTGTTTTTT
TRBV30	few	TRBD1	TRBJ1-4	CAWTKFRTGGEKLFF	TGTGCCTGGACTAAGTTTAGGACAGGGGGCGAAAAACTGTTTTTT
TRBV7-9	few	TRBD1	TRBJ1-5	CASSSSQGRLNQPQHF	TGTGCCAGCAGCTCCTCACAGGGGAGGCTCAATCAGCCCCAGCATTTT
TRBV12-3/TRBV12-4	many	NA	TRBJ1-5	CAAGEGDQPQHF	TGTGCCGCCGGCGAAGGAGATCAGCCCCAGCATTTT
TRBV3-1	few	TRBD1	TRBJ2-5	CASSQDTPTGIHEETQYF	TGTGCCAGCAGCCAAGATACGCCGACAGGGATACATGAAGAGACCCAGTACTTC
TRBV27	few	NA	TRBJ1-6	CASTTDRGRTYNSPLHF	TGTGCCAGCACCACGGACCGGGGCAGAACCTATAATTCACCCCTCCACTTT